These T cell receptor beta chains were read from a single sample in a study of blood T cell repertoires in COVID-19. Measured with immunoSEQ multiplex PCR; TCRdb has only the in-frame clones, and not every one. The sample has some 320,000 clones, 90% seen once. Sequencing used PBMCs or T cells enriched from blood (not recorded which). All receptors come from a man aged 55 to 70 who had recovered from COVID-19. The CDR3 runs from the conserved cysteine through the conserved F or W. Fields, in order: V gene, clone size, J gene, D gene, CDR3 DNA, CDR3 protein. D genes are given only for firm matches. The size field is filled for only some rows; it gives once, few, many or a size class.

TRBV10-1,once,TRBJ2-3,NA,TGCGCCAGCAGCAGCGGCATTTATGATACGCAGTATTTT,CASSSGIYDTQYF
TRBV11-2,NA,TRBJ2-7,TRBD2,TGTGCCAGCAGCTTTAGGGAACTAGCGGGAGCAAACTACGAGCAGTACTTC,CASSFRELAGANYEQYF
TRBV18,NA,TRBJ2-1,TRBD2,TGTGCCAGCTCAGAAGGGACTAGCGGGGGGAAAAATGAGCAGTTCTTC,CASSEGTSGGKNEQFF
TRBV6-5,NA,TRBJ1-4,NA,TGTGCCAGCAGTTCCGTCTTTGCAACTAATGAAAAACTGTTTTTT,CASSSVFATNEKLFF
TRBV24-1,once,TRBJ2-7,NA,TGTGCCACCAGTGAGAGGACAACGACACAGGCCCAGTACTTC,CATSERTTTQAQYF
TRBV5-1,NA,TRBJ1-3,TRBD1,TGCGCCAGCACGGGACAGGGGTTGCATACCGGAAACACCATATATTTT,CASTGQGLHTGNTIYF
TRBV6-5,NA,TRBJ1-5,NA,TGTGCCAGCTCGGGGGATAGCAATCAGCCCCAGCATTTT,CASSGDSNQPQHF
TRBV18,NA,TRBJ2-7,TRBD2,TGTGCCAGCTCACCTACTAGCGGGGGCTCCTACGAGCAGTACTTC,CASSPTSGGSYEQYF
TRBV5-4,NA,TRBJ2-5,TRBD1,TGTGCCAGCAGCAAGGACAGGGGGCAAGAGACCCAGTACTTC,CASSKDRGQETQYF
TRBV28,NA,TRBJ2-3,TRBD2,TGTGCCAGCACCCGTAGCGGGGACGGCACAGATACGCAGTATTTT,CASTRSGDGTDTQYF
TRBV30,once,TRBJ2-1,NA,TGTGCCTGGAGTGTACTGGGGACACTGTACAATGAGCAGTTCTTC,CAWSVLGTLYNEQFF